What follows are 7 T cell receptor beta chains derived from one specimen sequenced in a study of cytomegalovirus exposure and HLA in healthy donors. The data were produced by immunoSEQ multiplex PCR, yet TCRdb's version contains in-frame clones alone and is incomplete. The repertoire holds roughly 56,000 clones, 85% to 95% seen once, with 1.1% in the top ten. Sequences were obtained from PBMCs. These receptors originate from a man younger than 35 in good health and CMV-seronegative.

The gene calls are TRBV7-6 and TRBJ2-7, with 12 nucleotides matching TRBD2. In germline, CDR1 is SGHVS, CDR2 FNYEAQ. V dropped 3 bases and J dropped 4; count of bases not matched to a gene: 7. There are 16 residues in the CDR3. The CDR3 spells CASSFYLAGGPYEQYF. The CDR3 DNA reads TGTGCCAGCAGCTTTTATCTAGCGGGAGGGCCTTACGAGCAGTACTTC.

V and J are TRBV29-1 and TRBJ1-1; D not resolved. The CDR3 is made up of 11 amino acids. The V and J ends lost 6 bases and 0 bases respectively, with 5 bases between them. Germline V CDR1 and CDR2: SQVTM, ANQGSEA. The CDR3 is CSVFMNTEAFF. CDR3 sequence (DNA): TGCAGCGTATTTATGAACACTGAAGCTTTCTTT.

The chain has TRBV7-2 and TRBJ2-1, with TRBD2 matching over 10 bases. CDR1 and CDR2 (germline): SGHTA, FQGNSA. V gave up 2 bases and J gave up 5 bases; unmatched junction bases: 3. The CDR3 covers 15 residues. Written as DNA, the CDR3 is TGTGCCAGCAGCTTAAGCGGGAGGGCCCACAATGAGCAGTTCTTC. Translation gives CASSLSGRAHNEQFF.

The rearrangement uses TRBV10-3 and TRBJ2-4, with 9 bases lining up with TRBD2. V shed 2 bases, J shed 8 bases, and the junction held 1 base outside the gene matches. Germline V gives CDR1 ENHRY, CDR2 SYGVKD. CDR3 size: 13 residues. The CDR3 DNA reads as TGTGCCATCAGTGAGGTAGCGGGAGACATTCAGTACTTC. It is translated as CAISEVAGDIQYF.

The CDR3 loop is CASSALQGPYEQYF. DNA for the CDR3: TGTGCCAGCAGTGCTCTCCAGGGGCCCTACGAGCAGTACTTC. The rearrangement uses TRBV2 and TRBJ2-7, with TRBD1 as a possible D gene (6 bases). The CDR3 length is 14 residues. Germline loops: CDR1 SNHLY, CDR2 FYNNEI. Trimming took off 4 bases at V and 2 bases at J, with 12 bases between the two ends.

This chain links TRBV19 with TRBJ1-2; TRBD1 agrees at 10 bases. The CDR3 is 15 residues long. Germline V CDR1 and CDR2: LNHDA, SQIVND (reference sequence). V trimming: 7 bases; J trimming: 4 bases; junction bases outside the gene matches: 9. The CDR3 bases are TGTGCCAGTATGGATCGCGGGACAGGGGTCTATGGCTACACCTTC. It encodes CASMDRGTGVYGYTF.

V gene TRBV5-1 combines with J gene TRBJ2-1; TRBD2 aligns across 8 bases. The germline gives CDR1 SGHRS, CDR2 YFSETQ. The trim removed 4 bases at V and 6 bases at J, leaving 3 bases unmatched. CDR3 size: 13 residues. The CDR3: CASSTGTSNEQFF. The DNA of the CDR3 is TGCGCCAGCAGCACGGGGACTAGCAATGAGCAGTTCTTC.